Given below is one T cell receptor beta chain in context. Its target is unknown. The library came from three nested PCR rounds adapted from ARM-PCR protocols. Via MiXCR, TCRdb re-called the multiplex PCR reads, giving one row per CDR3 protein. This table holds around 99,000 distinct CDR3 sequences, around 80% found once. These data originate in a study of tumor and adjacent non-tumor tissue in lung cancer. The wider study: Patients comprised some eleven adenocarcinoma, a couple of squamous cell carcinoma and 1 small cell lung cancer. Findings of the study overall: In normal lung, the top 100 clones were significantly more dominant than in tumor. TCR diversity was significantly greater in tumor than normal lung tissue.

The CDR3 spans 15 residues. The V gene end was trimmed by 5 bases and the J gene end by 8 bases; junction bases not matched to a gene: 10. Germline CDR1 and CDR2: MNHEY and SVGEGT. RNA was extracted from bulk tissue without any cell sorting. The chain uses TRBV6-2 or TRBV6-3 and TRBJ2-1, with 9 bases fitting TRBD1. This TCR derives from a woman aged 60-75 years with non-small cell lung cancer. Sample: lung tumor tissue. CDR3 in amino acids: CASSTSGTGIDEQFF. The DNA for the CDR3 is TGTGCCAGCAGTACTTCCGGGACAGGGATTGATGAGCAGTTCTTC.